This T cell receptor (beta chain) was sequenced for a study of OX40 agonist ivuxolimab in advanced cancers. At the level of the study: Antecedent anti-PD-1, anti-PD-L1 or anti-CTLA-4 therapy was permissible, with under 50% having received some. Study results and limitations: In a subset of nonresponders, normalized T-cell clonal expansion was also low. At 0.1-3.0 mg/kg, partial responders had clonal expansion among the lowest observed.

As concerns this clone: The antigen is undetermined.

Germline lookup yields CDR1 KGHSH and CDR2 LQKENI. Deletions cut 6 bases from V and 6 bases from J, with 12 bases between. The length of the CDR3 is 13 residues. This table comes from immunoSEQ multiplex PCR, and its TCRdb copy is limited to in-frame clones, with some not included. The sample comprises roughly 70,000 clones, more than 75% of which are singletons, and roughly 2.3% rests with the top ten. The clonotype originates from an adult with an advanced solid tumor such as melanoma, head and neck, liver or kidney cancer. Here the sequenced sample was CD4+ or CD8+ T cells sorted from blood, taken in a trial of the OX40 agonist ivuxolimab. This chain joins TRBV18 and TRBJ2-1; the D call may be TRBD1 or TRBD2 (5 bases each). In DNA, the CDR3 is TGTGCCAGCTCCCCCAGGGAGCTCAATGAGCAGTTCTTC. Its protein product is CASSPRELNEQFF. Full variable domain (outside the CDR3, taken from reference TRBV18 and TRBJ2-1): NAGVMQNPRHLVRRRGQEARLRCSPMKGHSHVYWYRQLPEEGLKFMVYLQKENIIDESGMPKERFSAEFPKEGPSILRIQQVVRGDSAAYFCASSPRELNEQFFGPGTRLTVL.